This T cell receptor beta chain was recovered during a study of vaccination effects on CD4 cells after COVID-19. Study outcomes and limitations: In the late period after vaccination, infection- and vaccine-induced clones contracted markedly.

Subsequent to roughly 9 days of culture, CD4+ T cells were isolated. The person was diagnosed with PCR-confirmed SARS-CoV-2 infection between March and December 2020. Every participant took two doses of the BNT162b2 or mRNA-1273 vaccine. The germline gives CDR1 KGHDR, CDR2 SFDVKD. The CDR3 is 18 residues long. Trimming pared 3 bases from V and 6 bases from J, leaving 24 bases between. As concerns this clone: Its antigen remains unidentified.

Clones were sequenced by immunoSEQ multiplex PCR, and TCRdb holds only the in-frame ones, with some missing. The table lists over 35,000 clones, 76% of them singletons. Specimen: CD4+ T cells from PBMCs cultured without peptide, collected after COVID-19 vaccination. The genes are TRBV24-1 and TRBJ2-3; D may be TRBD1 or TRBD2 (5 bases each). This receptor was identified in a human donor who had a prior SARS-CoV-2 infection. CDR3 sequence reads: CATSDRLYRDGQRDTQYF. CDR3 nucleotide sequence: TGTGCCACCAGTGATCGTCTTTACCGGGACGGACAAAGGGATACGCAGTATTTT.